This T cell receptor (beta chain) was sequenced in a study of PD-1 blockade in classical Hodgkin lymphoma (TCRdb year 2020). Turning to the overall study: Nivolumab dosing was 3 mg/kg intravenously every 2 weeks, continuing until either disease progression or unacceptable toxicity. A peripheral blood immune signature of response to PD-1 blockade in classical Hodgkin lymphoma was defined using TCR beta sequencing and CyTOF.

General findings and caveats noted by the study authors: The study covered only a single clinical trial cohort, and the causes of the repertoire differences, possibly disease activity or prior therapy, were still not defined. CD4+ but not CD8+ TCR diversity rose significantly by C4D1 (p=0.0027 vs p=0.16), most apparent in complete responders (p=0.02). Baseline diversity similar to that of newly diagnosed patients was observed in trial patients achieving complete response, whereas significantly lower diversity was observed in partial responders and progressors. Lower diversity was seen in patients whose nivolumab began less than 1 year after ASCT, and these patients were left out of later analyses so that immune reconstitution would not confound the results. Baseline TCR diversity was reported to be lower in newly diagnosed patients than in healthy donors, and even lower in relapsed/refractory patients.

On this clone: Its specific antigen is unknown. The sample holds no much larger clone one base away, and base qualities are not on file.

This sample's time point label indicates: cycle 2 day 1 (C2D1) of nivolumab. Every trial patient had relapsed after autologous stem cell transplantation, and cohorts A, B and C differed in prior brentuximab vedotin exposure. The trial cohort was composed of 55 to 65 patients with relapsed/refractory classical Hodgkin lymphoma, for whom complete response, partial response or progressive disease was recorded as best overall response. Single-agent nivolumab was administered to trial patients in the multi-cohort phase II CheckMate 205 trial. An independent review committee assessed best overall response by applying the 2007 International Working Group response criteria. Trial PBMCs were collected just before the start of nivolumab (C1D1) and during therapy at cycle 2 day 1 and cycle 4 day 1. After peripheral blood was drawn into 8 mL Vacutainer Cell Preparation Tubes, PBMCs were isolated by centrifugation and then cryopreserved.

The CDR3 contains 13 residues, cysteine and phenylalanine counted. This entry keeps only the CDR3 DNA: 39 bases, framed from base 1. Looking up the germline V gene (reference sequence) yields CDR1 GTSNPN and CDR2 SVGIG. V is reduced by 1 base and J by 5 bases, leaving a spacing of 9 bases between them. Genomic DNA was extracted with the Qiagen DNeasy kit from unsorted PBMCs and from negatively selected CD4+ and CD8+ fractions. TCR beta CDR3 regions were amplified by immunoSEQ multiplex PCR using primers annealing to V and J segments. A synthetic immune receptor repertoire was used to minimize amplification bias, and remaining bias was computationally removed after sequencing. The study's processing was this. Custom Python scripts were used to quantify repertoire diversity as the Shannon entropy index. Unsorted, CD4+ and CD8+ repertoires were examined separately, except in combined analyses, for which CD4+ and CD8+ sequences were merged in silico. Clonal expansion was defined as a frequency increase of at least 2-fold after treatment compared with C1D1, and clones undetected at baseline were assigned a pseudocount of 0.5. Clones with 0 or 1 copy at C1D1 were defined as singleton clones, while clones with 2 or more copies were defined as non-singleton clones. By matching protein sequences in sorted samples from the same patient, clones expanded in unsorted samples were annotated as CD4+, CD8+ or unknown. Wilcoxon tests on paired samples were used to test changes in diversity from C1D1 to C4D1. TCRdb retrieved this table from immuneACCESS and kept in-frame rearrangements only. Not all clones are present; in checked studies, unresolved V genes account for under half, and no reason is known for the remainder. That table furnishes V, J and clone size, whereas the DNA furnished D and trimming. The sample table shows 50,000 to 85,000 clones, and about two thirds are seen once. About 9.8% of the sample is held by the ten biggest clonotypes.

This sequence originates from a human donor with classical Hodgkin lymphoma. The specimen comprised peripheral blood mononuclear cells (PBMCs), sampled before the second cycle of nivolumab. The rearrangement joined TRBV30 to TRBJ1-5, with no confident D gene call. The nucleotides read TGTGCCTGGAGTGGGGCCCTTTATCAGCCCCAGCATTTT. Translated, this gives CAWSGALYQPQHF.